The following is a TCR beta chain sequence with its context. Its antigen is undetermined. Other DNA sequences in the same sample also yield this CDR3. These data are taken from a study of cytomegalovirus exposure and HLA in healthy donors. Study conclusions and caveats: The authors considered a cluster of highly shared sequence variants likely to be a sequencing artifact. Compared with the roughly 730-donor mean, an Asian-associated ancestry cluster reportedly had fewer N-insertions, according to a later analysis.

V shed 8 bases and J shed 0 bases, with 5 bases lying between them. This CDR3 has 11 residues. CDR1 is MNHEY and CDR2 is SMNVEV in the germline V gene (reference sequence). Both 60 Vbeta primers and 13 Jbeta primers went into the PCR. Clones were read by immunoSEQ multiplex PCR, and TCRdb kept only the in-frame ones, dropping some. The sample lists around 100,000 clones; around 85% were seen once. The sample consisted of PBMCs. This chain connects TRBV27 to TRBJ2-7; D is possibly TRBD2 (5 bases). The clonotype originates from a man aged 25 to 40 in good health and CMV-seronegative. This chain's CDR3 is CASGLSYEQYF. The CDR3 bases are TGTGCCAGCGGACTCTCCTACGAGCAGTACTTC.